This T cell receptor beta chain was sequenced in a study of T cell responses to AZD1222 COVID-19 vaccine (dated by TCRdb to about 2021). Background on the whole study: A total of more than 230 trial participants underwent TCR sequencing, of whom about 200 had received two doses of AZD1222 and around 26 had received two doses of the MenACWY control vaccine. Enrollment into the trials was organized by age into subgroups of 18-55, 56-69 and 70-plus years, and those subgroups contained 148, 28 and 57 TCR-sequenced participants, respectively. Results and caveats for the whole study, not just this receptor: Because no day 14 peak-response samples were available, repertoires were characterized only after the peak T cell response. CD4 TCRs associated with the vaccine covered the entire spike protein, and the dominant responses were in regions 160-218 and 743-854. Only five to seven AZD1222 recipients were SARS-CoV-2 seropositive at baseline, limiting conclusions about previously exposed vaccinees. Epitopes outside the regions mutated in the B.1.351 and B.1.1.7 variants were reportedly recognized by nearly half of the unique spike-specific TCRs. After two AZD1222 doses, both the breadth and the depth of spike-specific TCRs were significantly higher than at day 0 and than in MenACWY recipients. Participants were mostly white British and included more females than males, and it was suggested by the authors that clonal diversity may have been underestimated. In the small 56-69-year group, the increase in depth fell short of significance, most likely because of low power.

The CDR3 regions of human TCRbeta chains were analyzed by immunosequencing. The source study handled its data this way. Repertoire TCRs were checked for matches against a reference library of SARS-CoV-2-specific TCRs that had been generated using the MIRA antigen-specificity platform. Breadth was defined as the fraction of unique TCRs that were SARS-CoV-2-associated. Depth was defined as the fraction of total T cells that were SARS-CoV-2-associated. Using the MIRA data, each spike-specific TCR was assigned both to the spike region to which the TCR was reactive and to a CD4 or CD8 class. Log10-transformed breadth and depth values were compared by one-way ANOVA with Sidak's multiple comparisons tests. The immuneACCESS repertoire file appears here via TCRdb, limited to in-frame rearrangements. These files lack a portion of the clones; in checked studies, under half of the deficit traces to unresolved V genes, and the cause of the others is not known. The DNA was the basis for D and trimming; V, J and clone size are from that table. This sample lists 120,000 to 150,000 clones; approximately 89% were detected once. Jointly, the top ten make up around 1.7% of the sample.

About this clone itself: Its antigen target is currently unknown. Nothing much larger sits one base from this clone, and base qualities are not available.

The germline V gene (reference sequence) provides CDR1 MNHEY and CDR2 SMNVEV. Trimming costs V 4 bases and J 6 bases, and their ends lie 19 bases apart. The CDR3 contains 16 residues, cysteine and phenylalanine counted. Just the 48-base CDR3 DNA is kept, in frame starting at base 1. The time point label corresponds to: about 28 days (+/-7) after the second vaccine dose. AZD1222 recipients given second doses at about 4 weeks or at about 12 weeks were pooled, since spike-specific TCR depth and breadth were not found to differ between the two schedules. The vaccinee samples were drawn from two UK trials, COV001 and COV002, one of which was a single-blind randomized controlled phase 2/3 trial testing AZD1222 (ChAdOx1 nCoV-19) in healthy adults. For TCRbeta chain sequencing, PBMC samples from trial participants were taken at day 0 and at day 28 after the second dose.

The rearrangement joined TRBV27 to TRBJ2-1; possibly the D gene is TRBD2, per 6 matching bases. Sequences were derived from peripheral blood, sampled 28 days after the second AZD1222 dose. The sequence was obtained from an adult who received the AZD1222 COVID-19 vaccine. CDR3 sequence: CASSSLPQLARNEQFF. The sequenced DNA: TGTGCCAGCAGTTCCCTGCCCCAACTAGCTCGCAATGAGCAGTTCTTC.